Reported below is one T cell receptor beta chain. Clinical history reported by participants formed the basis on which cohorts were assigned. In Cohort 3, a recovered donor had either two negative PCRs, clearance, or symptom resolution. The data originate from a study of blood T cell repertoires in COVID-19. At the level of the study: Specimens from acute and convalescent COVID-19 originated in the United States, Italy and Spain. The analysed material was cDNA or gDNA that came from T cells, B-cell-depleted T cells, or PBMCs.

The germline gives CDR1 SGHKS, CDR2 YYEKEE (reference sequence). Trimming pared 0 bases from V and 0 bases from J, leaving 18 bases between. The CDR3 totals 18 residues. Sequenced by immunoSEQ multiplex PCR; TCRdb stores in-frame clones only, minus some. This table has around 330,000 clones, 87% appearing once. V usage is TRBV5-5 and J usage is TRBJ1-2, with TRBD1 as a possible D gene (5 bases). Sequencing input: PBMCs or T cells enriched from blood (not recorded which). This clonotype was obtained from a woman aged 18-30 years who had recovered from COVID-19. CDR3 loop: CASSLDFDRQVPNYGYTF. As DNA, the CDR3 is TGTGCCAGCAGCTTGGATTTCGACAGACAAGTTCCTAACTATGGCTACACCTTC. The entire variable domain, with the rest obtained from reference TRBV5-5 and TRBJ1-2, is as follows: DAGVTQSPTHLIKTRGQQVTLRCSPISGHKSVSWYQQVLGQGPQFIFQYYEKEERGRGNFPDRFSARQFPNYSSELNVNALLLGDSALYLCASSLDFDRQVPNYGYTFGSGTRLTVV.